This TCR beta chain was observed in a study of T cell changes during pregnancy in multiple sclerosis. The V gene end was trimmed by 6 bases and the J gene end by 0 bases; junction bases not matched to a gene: 9. CDR1 LNHDA and CDR2 SQIVND come from the germline V gene (reference sequence). This CDR3 has 17 amino acids. Some clones are missing from TCRdb's copy, which holds only in-frame ones; the method was immunoSEQ multiplex PCR. The data show about 69,000 clones, about 91% seen once. The receptor comes from a female donor in good health, enrolled as a control in a pregnancy study. V usage is TRBV19 and J usage is TRBJ2-3; TRBD2 matches at 10 bases. The sample consisted of CD4+ T cells from peripheral blood mononuclear cells, taken in the third trimester of pregnancy. This chain's CDR3 is CASSLARTSGSTDTQYF. The CDR3 bases are TGTGCCAGTAGCCTCGCGCGGACTAGCGGAAGCACAGATACGCAGTATTTT.